This entry is about one T cell receptor (beta chain). This specimen comes from a study of blood T cell repertoires in COVID-19. Assay: immunoSEQ multiplex PCR; the TCRdb copy retains only in-frame clones and omits some. Here the sample spans around 430,000 clones, 80% to 90% being singletons. CDR1 SGHTS and CDR2 YDEGEE come from the germline V gene. The CDR3 sequence is 13 residues long. The V and J ends lost 4 bases and 7 bases, in that order; junction bases with no gene match: 5. Sequenced: PBMCs or T cells enriched from blood (not recorded which). This sequence was found in a woman aged 45-59 years who had recovered from COVID-19. The genes are TRBV5-8 and TRBJ1-5, with 7 bases matching TRBD1. CDR3 in DNA: TGTGCCAGCAGCCCGGACAGGCGGCAGCCCCAGCATTTT. It specifies CASSPDRRQPQHF.